The 32 T cell receptor beta chains listed next were all sequenced from one sample in a study of blood T cell repertoires in COVID-19. The data were produced by immunoSEQ multiplex PCR, yet TCRdb's version contains in-frame clones alone and is incomplete. The sample holds 190,000 or so clones, about 87% seen once. What was sequenced was peripheral blood. Receptors were obtained from a man aged 35 to 55 with active or convalescent COVID-19.

CDR3 region: CAWSTLGGTGELFF. The CDR3 coding sequence is TGTGCCTGGAGTACCCTCGGCGGGACCGGGGAGCTGTTTTTT. The chain uses TRBV30 and TRBJ2-2, with D possibly matching TRBD2 (5 bases). CDR1 and CDR2 (germline): GTSNPN, SVGIG (reference sequence). The CDR3 length is 14 residues. V lost 2 bases and J lost 5, with 12 bases in between.

This rearrangement joins TRBV7-3 to TRBJ1-1, with D perhaps TRBD1 (5 bases). Germline lookup yields CDR1 SGHTA and CDR2 FQGTGA. V was pared by 5 bases and J by 3 bases, with 13 bases between. CDR3 length equals 14 residues. Here the CDR3 reads CASSPQGRDTEAFF. The CDR3 DNA sequence: TGTGCCAGCAGCCCCCAGGGTCGGGACACTGAAGCTTTCTTT.

CDR3 sequence reads: CASSHGTGRTGANVLTF. CDR3 sequence (DNA): TGCGCCAGCAGCCATGGGACAGGACGCACTGGGGCCAACGTCCTGACTTTC. The V gene is TRBV5-1, the J gene TRBJ2-6, with 8 bases matching TRBD1. The CDR3 spans 17 residues. CDR1 and CDR2 from the germline V gene are SGHRS and YFSETQ. The V and J ends lost 4 bases and 2 bases, in that order; junction bases with no gene match: 8.

The rearrangement joins TRBV7-9 to TRBJ2-3; 7 nucleotides line up with TRBD1. CDR3 length equals 15 residues. Per the germline V gene, CDR1 is SEHNR and CDR2 is FQNEAQ (reference sequence). J lost 0 bases, V lost 5 bases, and 5 bases had no gene match. The CDR3 protein is CASSLQGTSTDTQYF. The CDR3 coding sequence is TGTGCCAGCAGCCTACAGGGGACCAGCACAGATACGCAGTATTTT.

The chain joins TRBV5-5 to TRBJ1-1, with 7 positions matching TRBD1. Germline trimming cut 0 bases from V and 0 bases from J; bases unmatched to any gene: 8. This CDR3 comprises 17 residues. Germline V gene data show CDR1 as SGHKS and CDR2 as YYEKEE (reference sequence). The CDR3 reads CASSLVGGGQMNTEAFF. CDR3 coding DNA: TGTGCCAGCAGCTTGGTCGGTGGGGGACAGATGAACACTGAAGCTTTCTTT.

The V and J genes are TRBV7-8 and TRBJ1-4; TRBD1 matches at 9 bases. The V gene end was trimmed by 4 bases and the J gene end by 0 bases; junction bases not matched to a gene: 6. Per the germline V gene, CDR1 is SGHVS and CDR2 is FQNEAQ. The CDR3 sequence is 17 residues long. The CDR3 region is CASSSLGTGTTNEKLFF. CDR3 sequence (DNA): TGTGCCAGCAGCTCCCTAGGGACAGGGACAACTAATGAAAAACTGTTTTTT.

The rearrangement links TRBV14 to TRBJ1-1; TRBD1 matches at 8 bases. The CDR3 spans 13 residues. The V segment lost 6 bases and the J segment 8 bases; nucleotides outside the gene matches: 8. Germline V gene data show CDR1 as SGHDN and CDR2 as FVKESK. Written as DNA, the CDR3 is TGTGCCAGCAGGCTGACAGGGGTCCCCGAAGCTTTCTTT. Its protein is CASRLTGVPEAFF.

The chain uses TRBV6-5 and TRBJ1-6; D unclear. This CDR3 comprises 12 residues. Germline assignment: CDR1 MNHEY and CDR2 SVGAGI. Deletions cut 7 bases from V and 10 bases from J, with 11 bases between. The CDR3 protein is CASNIQRSPLHF. In nucleotides, the CDR3 is TGTGCCAGCAATATCCAGCGGTCACCCCTCCACTTT.

The chain links TRBV10-3 to TRBJ2-7; 10 bases line up with TRBD1. The CDR3 has 16 amino acids. Germline V gives CDR1 ENHRY, CDR2 SYGVKD. Germline trimming cut 6 bases from V and 1 base from J; bases unmatched to any gene: 9. CDR3 sequence (DNA): TGTGCCATCAGCTCGGCCGGGACAGGGGTATCCTACGAGCAGTACTTC. The encoded protein is CAISSAGTGVSYEQYF.

The chain recombines TRBV5-1 with TRBJ1-4; maybe TRBD1 (5 bases). V lost 2 bases and J 7 bases, leaving 12 bases between the germline ends. The germline V gene has CDR1 SGHRS and CDR2 YFSETQ. The length of the CDR3 is 14 residues. CDR3 in DNA: TGCGCCAGCAGCTTCGGGGGATTGGGTGAAAAACTGTTTTTT. It specifies CASSFGGLGEKLFF.

This rearrangement joins TRBV2 to TRBJ1-1, with TRBD1 matching over 9 bases. After removal of 7 bases from V and 2 bases from J, the junction contained 14 bases not matched to a gene. The germline V gene has CDR1 SNHLY and CDR2 FYNNEI. The CDR3 totals 17 residues. CDR3 amino acids: CASTSEGQGVHNTEAFF. Here the CDR3 DNA reads TGTGCCAGCACCAGTGAGGGACAGGGTGTCCATAACACTGAAGCTTTCTTT.

This clone was detected only once. This chain joins TRBV3-1 (or the pseudogene TRBV3-2) and TRBJ1-4, with 9 bases matching TRBD1. This CDR3 comprises 16 residues. Germline V gene sequence: CDR1 LGHDT, CDR2 YNNKEL (reference sequence). J lost 3 bases, V lost 6 bases, and 8 bases had no gene match. The CDR3 DNA is TGTGCCAGCAGGCAAAAAACAGGGGGCTCTAATGAAAAACTGTTTTTT. Translating gives CASRQKTGGSNEKLFF.

This chain uses TRBV5-1 with TRBJ2-7; D uncertain. V was pared by 0 bases and J by 3 bases, with 13 bases between. The length of the CDR3 is 15 residues. Germline assignment: CDR1 SGHRS and CDR2 YFSETQ. CDR3: CASSLGPVTSYEQYF. In DNA form, the CDR3 reads TGCGCCAGCAGCTTGGGTCCGGTCACGAGCTACGAGCAGTACTTC. Full variable domain (rest looked up from reference TRBV5-1 and TRBJ2-7): KAGVTQTPRYLIKTRGQQVTLSCSPISGHRSVSWYQQTPGQGLQFLFEYFSETQRNKGNFPGRFSGRQFSNSRSEMNVSTLELGDSALYLCASSLGPVTSYEQYFGPGTRLTVT.

This clone was recorded a few times. The CDR3 bases are TGTGCCAGCAGTTATAAAGACAGGGCCGAGGTCACCTTC. Encoded protein: CASSYKDRAEVTF. The gene calls are TRBV6-6 and TRBJ1-2; 7 bases align to TRBD1. The ends lost 3 bases at V and 13 bases at J; junction bases unmatched: 11. CDR3 length equals 13 residues. From germline, CDR1 is MNHNY and CDR2 SVGAGI (reference sequence).

The chain employs TRBV6-5 and TRBJ1-4; D is unresolved. CDR3 length: 13 residues. With 3 bases removed from V and 5 bases from J, the gap between germline ends came to 7 bases. Looked up from germline, CDR1 is MNHEY and CDR2 is SVGAGI. CDR3 bases: TGTGCCAGCAGTTATTCCTACAATGAAAAACTGTTTTTT. It yields the protein CASSYSYNEKLFF.

The chain links TRBV5-1 to TRBJ1-6, with D tentatively TRBD1 (5 bases). The germline V and J ends were trimmed by 0 bases and 7 bases, with 14 bases remaining between them. CDR1 and CDR2 (germline): SGHRS, YFSETQ. The CDR3 is 16 residues long. The CDR3 protein is CASSLEGHRGNSPLHF. CDR3 DNA sequence: TGCGCCAGCAGCTTGGAGGGGCACCGGGGGAATTCACCCCTCCACTTT.

CDR3 protein: CASSERGDRGIAGELFF. The CDR3 region has the DNA TGTGCCAGCAGCGAGCGAGGGGACAGGGGGATCGCCGGGGAGCTGTTTTTT. This sequence joins TRBV9 and TRBJ2-2; 11 nucleotides line up with TRBD1. Germline values: CDR1 SGDLS, CDR2 YYNGEE. V shed 3 bases and J 6 bases; nucleotides not matched to a gene: 10. The CDR3 length is 17 residues.

The gene calls are TRBV2 and TRBJ1-1; 8 bases fit TRBD1. CDR3 length: 14 amino acids. The junction had 10 bases not matched to a gene; V was cut back by 10 bases and J by 3 bases. CDR1 and CDR2 (germline): SNHLY, FYNNEI. The CDR3 DNA reads as TGTGCCACCTCCAGGGACAGGAGGGACACTGAAGCTTTCTTT. This encodes CATSRDRRDTEAFF.

The chain has TRBV4-2 and TRBJ1-2; 8 bases fit TRBD1. The germline V gene has CDR1 LGHNA and CDR2 YNFKEQ. The CDR3 runs to 16 residues. V was clipped by 2 bases and J by 0 bases; unmatched bases: 5. CDR3 coding DNA: TGTGCCAGCAGCCAATCAGGGACAGGCGCTAACTATGGCTACACCTTC. This codes for CASSQSGTGANYGYTF.

The chain has TRBV10-2 and TRBJ1-5, with D tentatively TRBD1 (5 bases). The V and J ends lost 8 bases and 5 bases respectively, with 10 bases between them. CDR1 is WSHSY and CDR2 is SAAADI in the germline V gene. The CDR3 spans 12 residues. The CDR3 sequence is CASAGFYQPQHF. CDR3 coding DNA: TGCGCCAGCGCAGGGTTTTATCAGCCCCAGCATTTT.

The chain is built from TRBV3-1 (or the pseudogene TRBV3-2) and TRBJ1-5; a possible D gene is TRBD1 (6 bases). This CDR3 has 19 amino acids. V gave up 3 bases and J gave up 3 bases, with 24 bases separating them. Germline-derived CDR1 and CDR2 are LGHDT and YNNKEL (reference sequence). CDR3 residues: CASSHGGIGRGRNNQPQHF. DNA for the CDR3: TGTGCCAGCAGCCATGGGGGCATTGGGAGGGGGAGGAACAATCAGCCCCAGCATTTT.

This clone was found once. Within the sample, other DNA sequences also encode this same CDR3. The chain recombines TRBV5-1 with TRBJ1-2; tentatively, D is TRBD1 (6 bases). The CDR3 sequence is 14 residues long. Germline V gives CDR1 SGHRS, CDR2 YFSETQ. The V end lost 4 bases, the J end lost 2 bases, and 12 bases lay between the germline ends. The CDR3 DNA is TGCGCCAGCAGCCCAGATACAGGGAACTATGGCTACACCTTC. This translates into CASSPDTGNYGYTF. Variable domain in full (rest from reference TRBV5-1 and TRBJ1-2): KAGVTQTPRYLIKTRGQQVTLSCSPISGHRSVSWYQQTPGQGLQFLFEYFSETQRNKGNFPGRFSGRQFSNSRSEMNVSTLELGDSALYLCASSPDTGNYGYTFGSGTRLTVV.

This clone was counted only a few times. The chain recombines TRBV29-1 with TRBJ1-2; 8 bases are shared with TRBD1. CDR3 length: 10 amino acids. Looked up from germline, CDR1 is SQVTM and CDR2 is ANQGSEA. The V gene end was trimmed by 6 bases and the J gene end by 9 bases; junction bases not matched to a gene: 3. The CDR3 sequence: CSVDRDRYTF. The CDR3 DNA reads TGCAGCGTGGACAGGGATCGCTACACCTTC.

This chain links TRBV6-1 with TRBJ1-2; D not resolved. The V gene's germline CDR1 is MNHNS and CDR2 SASEGT. The ends were cut back, 1 base at V and 0 bases at J, with 6 bases in the middle. CDR3 size: 14 residues. CDR3 residues: CASSEVHSNYGYTF. Written as DNA, the CDR3 is TGTGCCAGCAGTGAAGTGCACTCTAACTATGGCTACACCTTC.

This clone was picked up one time. The rearrangement joins TRBV7-2 to TRBJ1-2; 8 positions agree with TRBD1. With 3 bases clipped from V and 3 bases from J, the junction kept 6 bases outside the gene matches. The CDR3 spans 15 residues. CDR1 and CDR2 (germline): SGHTA, FQGNSA. The CDR3 protein is CASSFYNRGDYGYTF. The CDR3, as DNA: TGTGCCAGCAGCTTCTATAACAGGGGGGACTATGGCTACACCTTC.

This chain connects TRBV18 to TRBJ1-2; D gene ambiguous. V was trimmed by 4 bases and J by 8 bases, leaving 14 bases between them. Germline CDR1 is KGHSH and CDR2 is LQKENI. CDR3 length equals 13 residues. DNA of the CDR3: TGTGCCAGCTCACTTGACAAAACACAGGGCTACACCTTC. As protein: CASSLDKTQGYTF. Based on the CDR3 plus reference TRBV18 and TRBJ1-2, the full variable domain is NAGVMQNPRHLVRRRGQEARLRCSPMKGHSHVYWYRQLPEEGLKFMVYLQKENIIDESGMPKERFSAEFPKEGPSILRIQQVVRGDSAAYFCASSLDKTQGYTFGSGTRLTVV.

This clone is a singleton in its sample. The V and J genes are TRBV5-6 and TRBJ1-2, with D perhaps matching TRBD1 (5 bases). Trimming cost V 2 bases and J 8 bases, with 13 bases left between them. Looked up from germline, CDR1 is SGHDT and CDR2 is YYEEEE. CDR3 length: 13 amino acids. This CDR3 is CASSFWGGNGYTF. CDR3 in DNA: TGTGCCAGCAGCTTCTGGGGCGGTAACGGCTACACCTTC.

This clone was detected once. This chain links TRBV11-2 with TRBJ2-3, with TRBD2 as a possible D gene (7 bases). The ends were cut back, 5 bases at V and 0 bases at J, with 21 bases in the middle. The CDR3 covers 18 residues. Looked up from germline, CDR1 is SGHAT and CDR2 is FQNNGV. The CDR3 loop reads CASSGRSGLGGSTDTQYF. Written as DNA, the CDR3 is TGTGCCAGCAGCGGGCGATCTGGACTAGGGGGGAGCACAGATACGCAGTATTTT.

A few counts support this clone. The V and J genes are TRBV6-5 and TRBJ1-6, with a tentative D call TRBD1 (5 bases). Trimming left V 11 bases short and J 0 bases short, with 14 bases between. The CDR3 is made up of 15 amino acids. CDR1 is MNHEY and CDR2 is SVGAGI in the germline V gene. CDR3 DNA: TGTGCCGCACGACAGTCAAGCTCCTATAATTCACCCCTCCACTTT. Its translation: CAARQSSSYNSPLHF.

This clone was detected only once. This chain uses TRBV3-1 (or the pseudogene TRBV3-2) with TRBJ2-7; 7 bases line up with TRBD1. Per the germline V gene, CDR1 is LGHDT and CDR2 is YNNKEL (reference sequence). The CDR3 runs 12 residues. Trimming removed 6 bases from V and 5 bases from J; junction bases left unmatched: 4. For the CDR3, the DNA is TGTGCCAGCAGACTAGGGGGCGACGAGCAGTACTTC. Translated, it gives CASRLGGDEQYF.

V gene TRBV19 combines with J gene TRBJ1-1, with TRBD1 identical over 8 bases. Germline V gives CDR1 LNHDA, CDR2 SQIVND (reference sequence). V shed 4 bases and J 1 base; nucleotides not matched to a gene: 8. The CDR3 runs 16 residues. This CDR3 reads CASSNSLGTGNTEAFF. CDR3 nucleotides: TGTGCCAGTAGTAACTCCTTAGGGACAGGGAACACTGAAGCTTTCTTT.

The chain has TRBV6-6 and TRBJ2-7; TRBD2 aligns across 8 bases. The germline CDR1 and CDR2 sequences are MNHNY and SVGAGI (reference sequence). The length of the CDR3 is 15 residues. With V trimmed by 2 bases and J by 3 bases, 6 bases remained unmatched. CDR3 protein: CASSYPSGGRYEQYF. CDR3 nucleotide sequence: TGTGCCAGCAGTTACCCCAGCGGGGGACGCTACGAGCAGTACTTC.